These T cell receptor beta chains were read from a single sample in a study of human T cells and chemical hapten exposure. TCRdb itself ran the RACE reads through MiXCR, one entry per CDR3 protein. Here the sample spans 50,000 to 65,000 distinct CDR3 sequences, over 9.5% being singletons. Sequencing was performed on whole blood, taken in connection with sensitization to the hapten diphenylcyclopropenone (DPC). The source is a woman in her thirties or forties with alopecia areata. Some clones in this sample may be carry-over from other donors' samples. Each CDR3 is given with its conserved first and last residue. A D gene is named only where the DNA matches it firmly. Expanded clones get a size class; other rows say once, few or many, or leave the size out.

J gene: TRBJ2-1; clone size: few; D gene: .; V gene: TRBV2; CDR3 protein: CASSDGALFNEQFF; CDR3 DNA: TGTGCCAGCAGTGACGGGGCCCTCTTCAATGAGCAGTTCTTC
J gene: TRBJ2-1; clone size: few; D gene: TRBD2; V gene: TRBV12-3/TRBV12-4; CDR3 protein: CASSFETSGSYNEQFF; CDR3 DNA: TGTGCCAGCAGTTTCGAGACTAGCGGATCCTACAATGAGCAGTTCTTC
J gene: TRBJ2-6; clone size: few; D gene: .; V gene: TRBV11-2; CDR3 protein: CASSRGQGSGANVLTF; CDR3 DNA: TGTGCCAGCAGCCGCGGCCAGGGGTCTGGGGCCAACGTCCTGACTTTC
J gene: TRBJ1-6; clone size: .; D gene: .; V gene: TRBV10-3; CDR3 protein: CAIRGTLNSPLHF; CDR3 DNA: TGTGCCATCAGAGGGACGCTCAATTCACCCCTCCACTTT
J gene: TRBJ1-2; clone size: many; D gene: TRBD1; V gene: TRBV29-1; CDR3 protein: CSVEPGTGLYGYTF; CDR3 DNA: TGCAGCGTTGAGCCCGGGACAGGTCTCTATGGCTACACCTTC
J gene: TRBJ1-2; clone size: few; D gene: TRBD1; V gene: TRBV5-1; CDR3 protein: CASSYGQGDGYTF; CDR3 DNA: TGCGCCAGCAGCTACGGACAGGGGGATGGCTACACCTTC
J gene: TRBJ2-1; clone size: many; D gene: TRBD2; V gene: TRBV4-2; CDR3 protein: CASSQVRTSGTNEQFF; CDR3 DNA: TGTGCCAGCAGCCAAGTCAGGACTAGCGGAACCAATGAGCAGTTCTTC
J gene: TRBJ1-3; clone size: few; D gene: .; V gene: TRBV18; CDR3 protein: CASSPGNTIYF; CDR3 DNA: TGTGCCAGCTCACCGGGTAACACCATATATTTT
J gene: TRBJ2-1; clone size: few; D gene: TRBD2; V gene: TRBV6-2/TRBV6-3; CDR3 protein: CASSYASGGDNEQFF; CDR3 DNA: TGTGCCAGCAGTTACGCTAGCGGGGGCGACAATGAGCAGTTCTTC
J gene: TRBJ2-2; clone size: .; D gene: .; V gene: TRBV20-1; CDR3 protein: CSAGWDTGELFF; CDR3 DNA: TGCAGTGCAGGGTGGGACACCGGGGAGCTGTTTTTT
J gene: TRBJ2-5; clone size: many; D gene: TRBD2; V gene: TRBV18; CDR3 protein: CASSSLPTGGAETQYF; CDR3 DNA: TGTGCCAGCTCTTCGCTGCCAACCGGGGGGGCCGAGACCCAGTACTTC
J gene: TRBJ1-5; clone size: many; D gene: .; V gene: TRBV19; CDR3 protein: CASSTFRQDQPQHF; CDR3 DNA: TGTGCCAGTAGTACCTTTCGACAGGACCAGCCCCAGCATTTT
J gene: TRBJ2-2; clone size: .; D gene: .; V gene: TRBV13; CDR3 protein: CASSPHAGELFF; CDR3 DNA: TGTGCCAGCAGCCCTCACGCCGGGGAGCTGTTTTTT
J gene: TRBJ1-5; clone size: few; D gene: .; V gene: TRBV12-3/TRBV12-4; CDR3 protein: CASSLGGVFSNQPQHF; CDR3 DNA: TGTGCCAGCAGTTTGGGGGGCGTTTTTAGCAATCAGCCCCAGCATTTT
J gene: TRBJ1-1; clone size: .; D gene: TRBD1; V gene: TRBV28; CDR3 protein: CASSPGDRGHTEAFF; CDR3 DNA: TGTGCCAGCAGTCCGGGGGACAGGGGGCACACTGAAGCTTTCTTT
J gene: TRBJ2-7; clone size: many; D gene: .; V gene: TRBV28; CDR3 protein: CASSSTWDVSYEQYF; CDR3 DNA: TGTGCCAGCAGTTCTACTTGGGACGTCTCCTACGAGCAGTACTTC
J gene: TRBJ1-1; clone size: many; D gene: .; V gene: TRBV7-9; CDR3 protein: CASSPPGGETEAFF; CDR3 DNA: TGTGCCAGCAGCCCCCCGGGGGGAGAGACTGAAGCTTTCTTT
J gene: TRBJ1-6; clone size: many; D gene: .; V gene: TRBV20-1; CDR3 protein: CSASGNGNSPLHF; CDR3 DNA: TGCAGTGCTAGTGGCAATGGGAATTCACCCCTCCACTTT
J gene: TRBJ2-3; clone size: many; D gene: .; V gene: TRBV29-1; CDR3 protein: CSVKGGSSTDTQYF; CDR3 DNA: TGCAGCGTTAAGGGGGGCAGTTCGACAGATACGCAGTATTTT
J gene: TRBJ1-1; clone size: many; D gene: .; V gene: TRBV7-3; CDR3 protein: CASSLSGRNTEAFF; CDR3 DNA: TGTGCCAGCAGCTTATCCGGACGGAACACTGAAGCTTTCTTT
J gene: TRBJ2-4; clone size: few; D gene: .; V gene: TRBV15; CDR3 protein: CATSRDRRGNIQYF; CDR3 DNA: TGTGCCACCAGCAGAGATCGTAGGGGTAACATTCAGTACTTC
J gene: TRBJ2-7; clone size: few; D gene: .; V gene: TRBV7-9; CDR3 protein: CASSFTGTPAEEQYF; CDR3 DNA: TGTGCCAGCAGCTTTACCGGGACGCCCGCCGAGGAGCAGTACTTC
J gene: TRBJ2-1; clone size: many; D gene: TRBD2; V gene: TRBV10-2; CDR3 protein: CASSESLLAGGQGSYNEQFF; CDR3 DNA: TGCGCCAGCAGTGAGTCGCTACTCGCGGGGGGGCAAGGCTCCTACAATGAGCAGTTCTTC
J gene: TRBJ1-2; clone size: few; D gene: .; V gene: TRBV5-4; CDR3 protein: CASSFIDLTSNYTF; CDR3 DNA: TGTGCCAGCAGCTTCATAGACTTGACGAGCAACTACACCTTC
J gene: TRBJ1-4; clone size: .; D gene: .; V gene: TRBV2; CDR3 protein: CASSVGGGNEKLFF; CDR3 DNA: TGTGCCAGCAGTGTGGGCGGGGGAAATGAAAAACTGTTTTTT
J gene: TRBJ2-5; clone size: few; D gene: .; V gene: TRBV12-3/TRBV12-4; CDR3 protein: CASSSAAYQETQYF; CDR3 DNA: TGTGCCAGCAGCTCGGCGGCCTACCAAGAGACCCAGTACTTC
J gene: TRBJ2-5; clone size: few; D gene: TRBD2; V gene: TRBV7-9; CDR3 protein: CASRGKRGARETQYF; CDR3 DNA: TGTGCCAGCAGAGGGAAGCGGGGGGCCCGAGAGACCCAGTACTTC
J gene: TRBJ1-1; clone size: .; D gene: .; V gene: TRBV20-1; CDR3 protein: CSATGAPMNTEAFF; CDR3 DNA: TGCAGTGCTACCGGGGCCCCTATGAACACTGAAGCTTTCTTT
J gene: TRBJ1-4; clone size: .; D gene: .; V gene: TRBV7-2; CDR3 protein: CASSLDSVNEKLFF; CDR3 DNA: TGTGCCAGCAGCTTAGACAGCGTCAATGAAAAACTGTTTTTT
J gene: TRBJ1-4; clone size: few; D gene: .; V gene: TRBV7-9; CDR3 protein: CASSFQTRASAEKLFF; CDR3 DNA: TGTGCCAGCAGCTTCCAGACACGGGCAAGCGCTGAAAAACTGTTTTTT
J gene: TRBJ2-7; clone size: few; D gene: TRBD1; V gene: TRBV30; CDR3 protein: CAWSDGDRGSYEQYF; CDR3 DNA: TGTGCCTGGAGTGACGGGGACAGGGGATCCTACGAGCAGTACTTC
J gene: TRBJ2-5; clone size: many; D gene: TRBD2; V gene: TRBV6-2/TRBV6-3; CDR3 protein: CASTTHRLAGVYQETQYF; CDR3 DNA: TGTGCCAGCACCACCCACAGACTAGCGGGGGTCTACCAAGAGACCCAGTACTTC
J gene: TRBJ2-1; clone size: few; D gene: .; V gene: TRBV6-5; CDR3 protein: CASSYTLRGGDEQFF; CDR3 DNA: TGTGCCAGCAGTTACACCCTGCGGGGCGGCGATGAGCAGTTCTTC
J gene: TRBJ2-5; clone size: .; D gene: .; V gene: TRBV6-2/TRBV6-3; CDR3 protein: CASRPNLRGQETQYF; CDR3 DNA: TGTGCCAGCAGACCAAACTTACGGGGTCAAGAGACCCAGTACTTC
J gene: TRBJ2-7; clone size: few; D gene: .; V gene: TRBV3-1; CDR3 protein: CASSQYRYEQYF; CDR3 DNA: TGTGCCAGCAGCCAATATAGGTACGAGCAGTACTTC
J gene: TRBJ1-1; clone size: many; D gene: .; V gene: TRBV2; CDR3 protein: CASSRRGVNTEAFF; CDR3 DNA: TGTGCCAGCAGTAGGAGGGGGGTGAACACTGAAGCTTTCTTT
J gene: TRBJ2-3; clone size: many; D gene: .; V gene: TRBV30; CDR3 protein: CAWSVSRTPGSTDTQYF; CDR3 DNA: TGTGCCTGGAGTGTAAGTCGGACCCCAGGGAGCACAGATACGCAGTATTTT
J gene: TRBJ1-1; clone size: few; D gene: .; V gene: TRBV12-3/TRBV12-4; CDR3 protein: CASSTSWTSNTEAFF; CDR3 DNA: TGTGCCAGCAGTACCAGCTGGACGTCGAACACTGAAGCTTTCTTT
J gene: TRBJ2-1; clone size: few; D gene: .; V gene: TRBV24-1; CDR3 protein: CATSVGGSYNEQFF; CDR3 DNA: TGTGCCACCTCGGTAGGGGGGTCCTACAATGAGCAGTTCTTC
J gene: TRBJ2-2; clone size: .; D gene: .; V gene: TRBV7-2; CDR3 protein: CASSLGSYTGELFF; CDR3 DNA: TGTGCCAGCAGCTTAGGGTCCTACACCGGGGAGCTGTTTTTT
J gene: TRBJ1-1; clone size: .; D gene: TRBD1; V gene: TRBV27; CDR3 protein: CVTSRYQGGAFF; CDR3 DNA: TGTGTTACAAGCCGTTATCAGGGGGGAGCTTTCTTT
J gene: TRBJ2-3; clone size: .; D gene: TRBD2; V gene: TRBV3-1; CDR3 protein: CASSQDRTSGIAADTQYF; CDR3 DNA: TGTGCCAGCAGCCAAGATCGGACTAGCGGGATCGCTGCAGATACGCAGTATTTT
J gene: TRBJ1-2; clone size: .; D gene: .; V gene: TRBV11-2; CDR3 protein: CASSLAAAGPNYGYTF; CDR3 DNA: TGTGCCAGCAGCTTAGCAGCAGCAGGACCTAACTATGGCTACACCTTC
J gene: TRBJ1-5; clone size: many; D gene: .; V gene: TRBV20-1; CDR3 protein: CSAEGTAGVRPQHF; CDR3 DNA: TGCAGTGCCGAAGGGACGGCGGGGGTTCGGCCCCAGCATTTT
J gene: TRBJ2-1; clone size: many; D gene: TRBD1; V gene: TRBV27; CDR3 protein: CASSLSPRPGGSREQFF; CDR3 DNA: TGTGCCAGCAGTTTATCCCCTCGGCCAGGGGGCTCGCGTGAGCAGTTCTTC
J gene: TRBJ2-2; clone size: many; D gene: .; V gene: TRBV9; CDR3 protein: CASSVVHGELFF; CDR3 DNA: TGTGCCAGCAGCGTTGTGCACGGGGAGCTGTTTTTT
J gene: TRBJ2-6; clone size: .; D gene: .; V gene: TRBV19; CDR3 protein: CASNSGGISGANVLTF; CDR3 DNA: TGTGCCAGTAACTCGGGCGGAATCTCTGGGGCCAACGTCCTGACTTTC
J gene: TRBJ2-3; clone size: .; D gene: .; V gene: TRBV6-5; CDR3 protein: CTSSYQRTRSTDTQYF; CDR3 DNA: TGTACCAGCAGTTACCAGAGGACTCGGAGCACAGATACGCAGTATTTT
J gene: TRBJ2-5; clone size: few; D gene: TRBD2; V gene: TRBV7-3; CDR3 protein: CASSPTTSGGRYQETQYF; CDR3 DNA: TGTGCCAGCAGCCCGACCACTAGCGGGGGACGGTACCAAGAGACCCAGTACTTC